This TCR beta chain was recovered during a study of siplizumab effects on memory and regulatory T cells. Broader study findings: Tregs that proliferated in siplizumab cultures did not have their suppressive function confirmed.

In this sample, this clone turned up a few times. Its antigen is currently unknown. Measured with immunoSEQ multiplex PCR; TCRdb has only the in-frame clones, and not every one. The sample consists of roughly 92,000 clones, about 94% of them appearing once. The sample consisted of non-Treg CD4+ T cells sorted from blood. This TCR was recovered from a human donor in good health.

The CDR3 is CASRQGGEKLFF. Here the CDR3 DNA reads TGTGCCAGCCGACAGGGTGGTGAAAAACTGTTTTTT. The chain combines TRBV28 with TRBJ1-4, with TRBD1 identical over 7 bases. The V gene end was trimmed by 8 bases and the J gene end by 7 bases; junction bases not matched to a gene: 4. Germline values: CDR1 MDHEN, CDR2 SYDVKM. This CDR3 spans 12 amino acids.